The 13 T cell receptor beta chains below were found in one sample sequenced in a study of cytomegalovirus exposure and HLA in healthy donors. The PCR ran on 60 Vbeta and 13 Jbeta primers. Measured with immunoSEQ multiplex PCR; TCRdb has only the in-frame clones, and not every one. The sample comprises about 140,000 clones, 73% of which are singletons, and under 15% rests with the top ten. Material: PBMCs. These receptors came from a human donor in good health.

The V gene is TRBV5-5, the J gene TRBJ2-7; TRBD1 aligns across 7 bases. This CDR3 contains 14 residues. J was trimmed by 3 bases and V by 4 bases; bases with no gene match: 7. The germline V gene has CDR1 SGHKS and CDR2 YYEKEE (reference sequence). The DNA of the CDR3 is TGTGCCAGCAGCCCCGGGACAGACAGCTACGAGCAGTACTTC. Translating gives CASSPGTDSYEQYF.

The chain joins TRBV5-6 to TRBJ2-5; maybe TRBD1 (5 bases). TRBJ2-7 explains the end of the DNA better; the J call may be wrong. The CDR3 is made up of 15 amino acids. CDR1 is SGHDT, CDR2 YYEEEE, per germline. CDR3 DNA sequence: TGTGCCAGCAGCCGTGCTACGGACACCCCCTACGAGCAGTACTTC. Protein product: CASSRATDTPYEQYF.

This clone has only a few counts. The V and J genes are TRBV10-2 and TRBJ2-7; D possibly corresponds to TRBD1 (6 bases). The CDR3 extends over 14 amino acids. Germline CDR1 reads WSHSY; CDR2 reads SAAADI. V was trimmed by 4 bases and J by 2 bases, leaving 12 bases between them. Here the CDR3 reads CASSGRDKTYEQYF. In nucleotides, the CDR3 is TGCGCCAGCAGTGGTCGGGACAAAACCTACGAGCAGTACTTC.

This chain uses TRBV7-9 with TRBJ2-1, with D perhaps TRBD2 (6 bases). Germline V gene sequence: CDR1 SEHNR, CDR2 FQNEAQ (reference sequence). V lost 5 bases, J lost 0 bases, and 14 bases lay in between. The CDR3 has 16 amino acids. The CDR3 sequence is CASSPPEGLSYNEQFF. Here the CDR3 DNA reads TGTGCCAGCAGCCCCCCGGAGGGCCTCTCCTACAATGAGCAGTTCTTC. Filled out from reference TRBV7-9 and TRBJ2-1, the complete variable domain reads DTGVSQNPRHKITKRGQNVTFRCDPISEHNRLYWYRQTLGQGPEFLTYFQNEAQLEKSRLLSDRFSAERPKGSFSTLEIQRTEQGDSAMYLCASSPPEGLSYNEQFFGPGTRLTVL.

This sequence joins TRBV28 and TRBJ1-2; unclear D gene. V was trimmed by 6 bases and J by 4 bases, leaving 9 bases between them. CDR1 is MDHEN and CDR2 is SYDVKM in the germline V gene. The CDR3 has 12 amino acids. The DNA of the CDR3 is TGTGCCAGCAGGTCGGGTAGCTATGGCTACACCTTC. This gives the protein CASRSGSYGYTF.

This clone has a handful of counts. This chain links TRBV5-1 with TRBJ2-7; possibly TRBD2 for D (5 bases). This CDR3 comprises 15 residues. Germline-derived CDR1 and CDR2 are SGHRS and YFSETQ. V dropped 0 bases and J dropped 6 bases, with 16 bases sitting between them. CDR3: CASSLGGSDSPEQYF. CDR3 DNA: TGCGCCAGCAGCTTGGGAGGGTCCGACTCCCCCGAGCAGTACTTC. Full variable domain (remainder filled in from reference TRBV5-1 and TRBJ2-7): KAGVTQTPRYLIKTRGQQVTLSCSPISGHRSVSWYQQTPGQGLQFLFEYFSETQRNKGNFPGRFSGRQFSNSRSEMNVSTLELGDSALYLCASSLGGSDSPEQYFGPGTRLTVT.

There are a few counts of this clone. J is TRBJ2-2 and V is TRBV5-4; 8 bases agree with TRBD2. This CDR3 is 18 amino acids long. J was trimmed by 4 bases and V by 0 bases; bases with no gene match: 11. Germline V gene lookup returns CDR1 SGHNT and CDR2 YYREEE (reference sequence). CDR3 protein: CASSLEPGGLSGTGELFF. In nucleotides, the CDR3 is TGTGCCAGCAGCTTGGAACCGGGAGGGCTTTCGGGCACCGGGGAGCTGTTTTTT. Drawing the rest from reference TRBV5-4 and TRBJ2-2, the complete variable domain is ETGVTQSPTHLIKTRGQQVTLRCSSQSGHNTVSWYQQALGQGPQFIFQYYREEENGRGNFPPRFSGLQFPNYSSELNVNALELDDSALYLCASSLEPGGLSGTGELFFGEGSRLTVL.

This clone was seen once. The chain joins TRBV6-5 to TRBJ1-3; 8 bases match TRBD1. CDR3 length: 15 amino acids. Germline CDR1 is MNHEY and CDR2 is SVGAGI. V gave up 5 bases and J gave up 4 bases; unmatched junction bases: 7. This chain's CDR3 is CASSQGAVGGNTIYF. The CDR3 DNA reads TGTGCCAGCAGTCAGGGGGCGGTCGGGGGAAACACCATATATTTT.

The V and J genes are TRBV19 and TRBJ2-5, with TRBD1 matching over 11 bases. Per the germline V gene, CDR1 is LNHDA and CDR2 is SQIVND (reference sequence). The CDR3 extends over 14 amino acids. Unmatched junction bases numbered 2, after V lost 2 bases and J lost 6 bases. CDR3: CASSIRTGGQTQYF. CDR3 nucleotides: TGTGCCAGTAGTATAAGGACAGGGGGCCAGACCCAGTACTTC.

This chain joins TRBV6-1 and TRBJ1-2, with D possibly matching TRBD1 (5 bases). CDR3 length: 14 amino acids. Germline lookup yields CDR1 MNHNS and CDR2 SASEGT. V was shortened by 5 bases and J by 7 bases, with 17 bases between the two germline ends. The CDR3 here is CASSTQAGIGGYTF. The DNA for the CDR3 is TGTGCCAGCAGTACACAGGCAGGGATCGGTGGCTACACCTTC.

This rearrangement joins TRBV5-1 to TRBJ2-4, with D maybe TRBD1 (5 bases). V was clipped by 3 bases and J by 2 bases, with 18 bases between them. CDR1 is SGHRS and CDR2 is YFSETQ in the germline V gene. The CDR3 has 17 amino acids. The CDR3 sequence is CASSSKGLGYSKNIQYF. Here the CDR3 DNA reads TGCGCCAGCAGCTCAAAGGGGTTAGGGTATTCCAAAAACATTCAGTACTTC.

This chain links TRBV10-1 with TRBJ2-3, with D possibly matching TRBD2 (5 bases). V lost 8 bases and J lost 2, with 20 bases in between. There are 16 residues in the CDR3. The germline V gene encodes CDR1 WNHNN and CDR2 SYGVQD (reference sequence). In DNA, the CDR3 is TGCGCCAGCGCCAAAAACCCTAGCACCTTCACAGATACGCAGTATTTT. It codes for CASAKNPSTFTDTQYF.

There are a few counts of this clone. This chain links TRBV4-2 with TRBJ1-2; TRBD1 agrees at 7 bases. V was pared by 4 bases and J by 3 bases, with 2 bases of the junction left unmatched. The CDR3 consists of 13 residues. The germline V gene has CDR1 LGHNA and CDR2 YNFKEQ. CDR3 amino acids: CASSLGTDYGYTF. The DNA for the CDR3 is TGTGCCAGCAGCCTCGGGACAGACTATGGCTACACCTTC.